This is a list of T cell receptor beta chains from one sample in a study of cytomegalovirus exposure and HLA in healthy donors. The data were produced by immunoSEQ multiplex PCR, yet TCRdb's version contains in-frame clones alone and is incomplete. The sample lists 130,000 or so clones, roughly four fifths occurring once. The specimen sequenced was PBMCs. Receptors were obtained from a man aged 18-30 years in good health and CMV-seropositive. CDR3s include the opening cysteine and the closing phenylalanine or tryptophan. Fields, in order: V gene, J gene, D gene, clone size, CDR3 DNA, CDR3 protein. The D gene is left open where the match is weak. Clone size is given for some rows only: seen once, a few or many times, or a class if the clone is expanded.

V gene: TRBV28
J gene: TRBJ1-1
D gene: TRBD1
clone size: .
CDR3 DNA: TGTGCCAGCAGTTTAACGGGACAGGGGGTTTCAGCTTTCTTT
CDR3 protein: CASSLTGQGVSAFF

V gene: TRBV10-2
J gene: TRBJ2-7
D gene: .
clone size: .
CDR3 DNA: TGCGCCAGCAGCCAAGGACAAACCTACGAGCAGTACTTC
CDR3 protein: CASSQGQTYEQYF

V gene: TRBV7-9
J gene: TRBJ1-3
D gene: .
clone size: .
CDR3 DNA: TGTGCCAGCAGCTCGGGAAACACCATATATTTT
CDR3 protein: CASSSGNTIYF

V gene: TRBV6-6
J gene: TRBJ2-7
D gene: .
clone size: .
CDR3 DNA: TGTGCCAGCAGTTCCTTGCGGGACGGGTACGAGCAGTACTTC
CDR3 protein: CASSSLRDGYEQYF

V gene: TRBV7-3
J gene: TRBJ2-1
D gene: TRBD2
clone size: .
CDR3 DNA: TGTGCCAGCAGCAGACTAGCGGGAGGCCCCAATGAGCAGTTCTTC
CDR3 protein: CASSRLAGGPNEQFF

V gene: TRBV28
J gene: TRBJ1-5
D gene: .
clone size: few
CDR3 DNA: TGTGCCAGCTCTGGTGGGGGCAGGGAGGGCCAGCCCCAGCATTTT
CDR3 protein: CASSGGGREGQPQHF

V gene: TRBV21-1
J gene: TRBJ2-3
D gene: .
clone size: .
CDR3 DNA: TGTGCCAGAGGACGGGAACGAGCGGGAAGTACAGATACGCAGTATTTT
CDR3 protein: CARGRERAGSTDTQYF

V gene: TRBV6-5
J gene: TRBJ2-2
D gene: .
clone size: .
CDR3 DNA: TGTGCCAGCAGTTACTCGGGAGTCGGGGAGCTGTTTTTT
CDR3 protein: CASSYSGVGELFF

V gene: TRBV6-5
J gene: TRBJ2-3
D gene: TRBD1
clone size: .
CDR3 DNA: TGTGCCAGCAGTTACGACAACAGGGGTGCAATTGATACGCAGTATTTT
CDR3 protein: CASSYDNRGAIDTQYF

V gene: TRBV2
J gene: TRBJ1-1
D gene: .
clone size: .
CDR3 DNA: TGTGCCAGCAGTGAACGGGAGTCAAAGGCTGAAGCTTTCTTT
CDR3 protein: CASSERESKAEAFF

V gene: TRBV18
J gene: TRBJ2-3
D gene: .
clone size: .
CDR3 DNA: TGTGCCAGCTCGCCCAGGGGAATAAGGGCAGATACGCAGTATTTT
CDR3 protein: CASSPRGIRADTQYF

V gene: TRBV11-2
J gene: TRBJ1-2
D gene: TRBD1
clone size: .
CDR3 DNA: TGTGCCAGCAGCCAAGTGACAGGGGGATTTAATGGCTACACCTTC
CDR3 protein: CASSQVTGGFNGYTF

V gene: TRBV5-1
J gene: TRBJ2-1
D gene: .
clone size: .
CDR3 DNA: TGCGCCAGCAGCGCCCGGAGGGTTAGCAATGAGCAGTTCTTC
CDR3 protein: CASSARRVSNEQFF

V gene: TRBV28
J gene: TRBJ2-3
D gene: TRBD1
clone size: .
CDR3 DNA: TGTGCCAGTAGTGTATTGGGACAGCGCACAGATACGCAGTATTTT
CDR3 protein: CASSVLGQRTDTQYF

V gene: TRBV4-2
J gene: TRBJ2-2
D gene: TRBD2
clone size: .
CDR3 DNA: TGTGCCAGCAGCCAAGATCGGCTAGCGGGAGGAGCGGGGGAGCTGTTTTTT
CDR3 protein: CASSQDRLAGGAGELFF

V gene: TRBV29-1
J gene: TRBJ2-7
D gene: TRBD2
clone size: .
CDR3 DNA: TGCAGCGTTGAAGAGGGCGGACTAGGTAGGAACGAGCAGTACTTC
CDR3 protein: CSVEEGGLGRNEQYF

V gene: TRBV11-2
J gene: TRBJ2-7
D gene: .
clone size: once
CDR3 DNA: TGTGCCAGCAGCTTAAACAGGGACTACGAGCAGTACTTC
CDR3 protein: CASSLNRDYEQYF

V gene: TRBV4-1
J gene: TRBJ1-3
D gene: TRBD1
clone size: once
CDR3 DNA: TGCGCCAGCAGCCCTGACAGGGCAGGCGGAAACACCATATATTTT
CDR3 protein: CASSPDRAGGNTIYF

V gene: TRBV5-1
J gene: TRBJ2-7
D gene: TRBD1
clone size: .
CDR3 DNA: TGCGCCAGCAGCTATACAGGGACAGGATACGAGCAGTACTTC
CDR3 protein: CASSYTGTGYEQYF

V gene: TRBV6-1
J gene: TRBJ2-1
D gene: TRBD1
clone size: .
CDR3 DNA: TGTGCCAGCATGGGAACGGGACAGAAGTACAATGAGCAGTTCTTC
CDR3 protein: CASMGTGQKYNEQFF

V gene: TRBV27
J gene: TRBJ2-7
D gene: .
clone size: .
CDR3 DNA: TGTGCCAGCAGTTTCGGCAGGGACTCCTACGAGCAGTACTTC
CDR3 protein: CASSFGRDSYEQYF

V gene: TRBV11-2
J gene: TRBJ2-5
D gene: TRBD1
clone size: .
CDR3 DNA: TGTGCCAGCAGCCGAGAGGGACAGGGGGCGCAGACCCAGTACTTC
CDR3 protein: CASSREGQGAQTQYF

V gene: TRBV2
J gene: TRBJ2-7
D gene: .
clone size: .
CDR3 DNA: TGTGCCAGCACCGGGATGTCCTACGAGCAGTACTTC
CDR3 protein: CASTGMSYEQYF

V gene: TRBV28
J gene: TRBJ2-7
D gene: TRBD2
clone size: .
CDR3 DNA: TGTGCCAGCAGCCCACAGACTAGCGGGAGGGAGCAGTACTTC
CDR3 protein: CASSPQTSGREQYF

V gene: TRBV4-2
J gene: TRBJ2-7
D gene: TRBD2
clone size: .
CDR3 DNA: TGTGCCAGCAGCCCCCGGCTAGCGGGCTACGAGCAGTACTTC
CDR3 protein: CASSPRLAGYEQYF

V gene: TRBV6-5
J gene: TRBJ1-1
D gene: .
clone size: .
CDR3 DNA: TGTGCCAGCAGTACAAGAGGCAGGGCCTACACTGAAGCTTTCTTT
CDR3 protein: CASSTRGRAYTEAFF

V gene: TRBV19
J gene: TRBJ1-2
D gene: TRBD1
clone size: .
CDR3 DNA: TGTGCCAGTAGTATGACGGGCGGGACAGGCTATGGCTACACCTTC
CDR3 protein: CASSMTGGTGYGYTF

V gene: TRBV6-1
J gene: TRBJ2-7
D gene: TRBD2
clone size: .
CDR3 DNA: TGTGCCAGCAGTGAAGAGCGGGGCGGGGCCTACGAGCAGTACTTC
CDR3 protein: CASSEERGGAYEQYF

V gene: TRBV7-8
J gene: TRBJ2-5
D gene: TRBD1
clone size: .
CDR3 DNA: TGTGCCAGCAGTTTGCGCAGGGACAGACTTAAAGAGACCCAGTACTTC
CDR3 protein: CASSLRRDRLKETQYF

V gene: TRBV5-1
J gene: TRBJ2-4
D gene: TRBD2
clone size: once
CDR3 DNA: TGCGCCAGCAGCTTGGAGGGACTAGCGGGAGTTAACATTCAGTACTTC
CDR3 protein: CASSLEGLAGVNIQYF

V gene: TRBV5-1
J gene: TRBJ2-7
D gene: TRBD1
clone size: .
CDR3 DNA: TGCGCCAGCAGTCCTGGACAGGGGTTGGCCTACGAGCAGTACTTC
CDR3 protein: CASSPGQGLAYEQYF

V gene: TRBV18
J gene: TRBJ1-1
D gene: TRBD1
clone size: .
CDR3 DNA: TGTGCCAGCTCAACCCGACAGGGCACTGAAGCTTTCTTT
CDR3 protein: CASSTRQGTEAFF

V gene: TRBV18
J gene: TRBJ1-2
D gene: .
clone size: few
CDR3 DNA: TGTGCCAGCTCACCACAAGCCACTATCGGGAGGGCCAACTATGGCTACACCTTC
CDR3 protein: CASSPQATIGRANYGYTF

V gene: TRBV5-1
J gene: TRBJ2-1
D gene: .
clone size: .
CDR3 DNA: TGCGCCAGCAGCTCAGGGGAGAGCTACAATGAGCAGTTCTTC
CDR3 protein: CASSSGESYNEQFF

V gene: TRBV15
J gene: TRBJ2-2
D gene: .
clone size: .
CDR3 DNA: TGTGCCACCAGCAGAGGGACACTGAACACCGGGGAGCTGTTTTTT
CDR3 protein: CATSRGTLNTGELFF

V gene: TRBV28
J gene: TRBJ2-3
D gene: TRBD2
clone size: .
CDR3 DNA: TGTGCCAGCAGTCTAGCGGGGCCCACAGATACGCAGTATTTT
CDR3 protein: CASSLAGPTDTQYF

V gene: TRBV28
J gene: TRBJ2-1
D gene: .
clone size: once
CDR3 DNA: TGTGCCAGCAGTTTAGGAGGGAGCTCCTACAATGAGCAGTTCTTC
CDR3 protein: CASSLGGSSYNEQFF

V gene: TRBV11-2
J gene: TRBJ1-2
D gene: .
clone size: .
CDR3 DNA: TGTGCCAGCAGCTTTGGCACAGCGGCTGGCTACACCTTC
CDR3 protein: CASSFGTAAGYTF

V gene: TRBV7-9
J gene: TRBJ1-1
D gene: TRBD1
clone size: .
CDR3 DNA: TGTGCCATCCTGACAGGGTTAAGTTGGACTGAAGCTTTCTTT
CDR3 protein: CAILTGLSWTEAFF

V gene: TRBV7-9
J gene: TRBJ2-5
D gene: TRBD2
clone size: .
CDR3 DNA: TGTGCCAGCAGTCCAAGGACTAGCGGGAGCGGGAAGACCCAGTACTTC
CDR3 protein: CASSPRTSGSGKTQYF

V gene: TRBV18
J gene: TRBJ1-5
D gene: .
clone size: .
CDR3 DNA: TGTGCCAGCTCACCTTCCAGGGGAAATCAGCCCCAGCATTTT
CDR3 protein: CASSPSRGNQPQHF

V gene: TRBV5-1
J gene: TRBJ2-7
D gene: TRBD1
clone size: .
CDR3 DNA: TGCGCCAGCAGCGCCCAGACAGGGGGCTCTGGAGAGCAGTACTTC
CDR3 protein: CASSAQTGGSGEQYF

V gene: TRBV29-1
J gene: TRBJ2-5
D gene: .
clone size: .
CDR3 DNA: TGCAGCGTCGAAGAGACCCAGTACTTC
CDR3 protein: CSVEETQYF

V gene: TRBV28
J gene: TRBJ1-4
D gene: .
clone size: .
CDR3 DNA: TGTGCCAGCAGTCTGCTGGGGGCCGGGGAAAAACTGTTTTTT
CDR3 protein: CASSLLGAGEKLFF

V gene: TRBV28
J gene: TRBJ1-1
D gene: .
clone size: .
CDR3 DNA: TGTGCCAGCAGTTTACTGGGGGCCGAAGCTTTCTTT
CDR3 protein: CASSLLGAEAFF

V gene: TRBV15
J gene: TRBJ2-5
D gene: TRBD2
clone size: .
CDR3 DNA: TGTGCCACCAGCAGAGGACTAGCGGGAGGGGAGCAGTACTTC
CDR3 protein: CATSRGLAGGEQYF

V gene: TRBV10-1
J gene: TRBJ2-7
D gene: TRBD1
clone size: .
CDR3 DNA: TGCGCCAGCATTACCCGGGACAGGGTTTACTACGAGCAGTACTTC
CDR3 protein: CASITRDRVYYEQYF

V gene: TRBV5-5
J gene: TRBJ1-5
D gene: TRBD1
clone size: .
CDR3 DNA: TGTGCCAGGAACAGGGGGATTCAGCCCCAGCATTTT
CDR3 protein: CARNRGIQPQHF

V gene: TRBV19
J gene: TRBJ1-1
D gene: .
clone size: .
CDR3 DNA: TGTGCCAGTAGTATTCCTCGCGGCGTTAACACTGAAGCTTTCTTT
CDR3 protein: CASSIPRGVNTEAFF

V gene: TRBV5-4
J gene: TRBJ2-3
D gene: TRBD2
clone size: once
CDR3 DNA: TGTGCCAGCAGCCAGGGACTAGCGAAGAGCACAGATACGCAGTATTTT
CDR3 protein: CASSQGLAKSTDTQYF

V gene: TRBV29-1
J gene: TRBJ2-7
D gene: TRBD1
clone size: .
CDR3 DNA: TGCAGCGTTAAACAGGGGGTCGCCTACGAGCAGTACTTC
CDR3 protein: CSVKQGVAYEQYF

V gene: TRBV7-9
J gene: TRBJ1-3
D gene: TRBD1
clone size: .
CDR3 DNA: TGTGCCAGCAGCTTAGTACAGGGGACTGGAAACACCATATATTTT
CDR3 protein: CASSLVQGTGNTIYF

V gene: TRBV4-1
J gene: TRBJ2-7
D gene: TRBD2
clone size: .
CDR3 DNA: TGCGCCAGCAGCCGCAAGGGCACGAACCGCGGGGGGTCCTACGAGCAGTACTTC
CDR3 protein: CASSRKGTNRGGSYEQYF

V gene: TRBV5-1
J gene: TRBJ1-1
D gene: .
clone size: .
CDR3 DNA: TGCGCCAGCAGCTTCGTAGGGGTGAAAAACACTGAAGCTTTCTTT
CDR3 protein: CASSFVGVKNTEAFF

V gene: TRBV4-1
J gene: TRBJ1-5
D gene: TRBD1
clone size: once
CDR3 DNA: TGCGCCAGCAGCCAAGCGAATAGTAGGGGGCTTCAGCCCCAGCATTTT
CDR3 protein: CASSQANSRGLQPQHF